A single TCR beta chain is shown here with its context. As yet, its antigen is unknown. The sample belongs to a study of CXCR3-negative and CXCR3-positive naive CD8 T cells. Study-level information: Collectively, the libraries yielded about 135 million TRB reads in total, at about 1.5 +/- 0.3 million per library.

Germline lookup yields CDR1 SGHVS and CDR2 FQNEAQ. The CDR3 totals 14 residues. Study outcomes and limitations: A higher hydrophobicity marked the TRB CDR3s of CXCR3-positive naive cells versus CXCR3-negative naive cells. Comparison of naive subsets found surface CD5 to be comparable, and TCR strength was inferred on the basis of TRB CDR3 properties. The study found comparably high diversity in both naive subsets and much lower diversity in memory CD8+ cells. Similar TRBV-TRBJ usage characterized naive CXCR3-negative and CXCR3-positive cells; memory cells differed.

Via 5' RACE with UMI labels, TRB cDNA libraries were prepared. TCRdb reprocessed the 5' RACE reads and reports one entry per CDR3 protein, with no DNA. The sample includes approximately 100,000 distinct CDR3 sequences. This rearrangement joins TRBV7-8 to TRBJ1-2; TCRdb reports TRBD1, a call that lacks DNA to check it against. Sequencing was done on a sample of naive CXCR3+ CD8+ T cells from blood. The sample's subset: CD45RO-CCR7+CD27+CD95- naive CD8+ T cells expressing CXCR3 (TNR3+). The clonotype was recovered from a human donor in good health. Some clones in this sample may be carry-over from other donors' samples. CDR3 region: CASSLGQGAAGYTF.